This note documents a single T cell receptor beta chain sequence. These data belong to a study of T cells in Graves' hyperthyroidism and ophthalmopathy. A NOSPECS grade of at least 4, a Clinical Activity Score of at least 3 and duration under 3 months were recorded in ophthalmopathy patients. What was amplified from RNA transcripts were TCR beta CDR3 regions. With the HTBI primer set, the TCR CDR3 went through a first round of RT-PCR. TCRdb recomputed calls from the multiplex PCR reads with MiXCR, one row per CDR3 protein. The sample has nearly 600,000 distinct CDR3 sequences, 12% to 15% seen once. The CDR3 is made up of 17 amino acids. The trim removed 0 bases at V and 1 base at J, leaving 8 bases unmatched. Germline CDR1 and CDR2: DFQATT and SNEGSKA (reference sequence).

The sample was blood. This chain joins TRBV20-1 and TRBJ2-7; 11 positions agree with TRBD2. This sequence originates from a woman between 18 and 29 years old with Graves' ophthalmopathy. CDR3 loop: CSARDPGLAGRSYEQYF. The CDR3 DNA reads TGCAGTGCTAGAGATCCCGGACTAGCGGGCCGATCCTACGAGCAGTACTTC.